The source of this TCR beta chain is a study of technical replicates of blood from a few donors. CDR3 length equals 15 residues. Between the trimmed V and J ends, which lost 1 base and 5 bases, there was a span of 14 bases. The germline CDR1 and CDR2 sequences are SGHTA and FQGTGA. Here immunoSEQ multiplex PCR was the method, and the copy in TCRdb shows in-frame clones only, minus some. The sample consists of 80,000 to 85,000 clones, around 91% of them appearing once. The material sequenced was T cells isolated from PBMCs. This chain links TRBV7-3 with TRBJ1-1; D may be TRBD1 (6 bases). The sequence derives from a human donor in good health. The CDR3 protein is CASSLIRGLSTEAFF. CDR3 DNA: TGTGCCAGCAGCTTAATCAGGGGTTTGTCGACTGAAGCTTTCTTT.